The rows below give T cell receptor beta chains drawn from one sample of a study of OX40 agonist ivuxolimab in advanced cancers. Data came from immunoSEQ multiplex PCR; TCRdb stores just in-frame clones and leaves some out. The sample has 65,000 to 95,000 clones; approximately 90% are singletons. Here the sequenced sample was CD4+ or CD8+ T cells sorted from blood, taken in a trial of the OX40 agonist ivuxolimab. The origin of the receptors is an adult with an advanced solid tumor such as melanoma, head and neck, liver or kidney cancer. Both conserved end residues are part of each CDR3. Each record gives: D gene, J gene, clone size, V gene, CDR3 protein, CDR3 DNA. A D gene is named only where the DNA matches it firmly. The listing skips clone size in some rows; elsewhere it reads once, few, many or a size class.

d_gene: TRBD1; j_gene: TRBJ1-4; abundance: -; v_gene: TRBV18; CDR3aa: CASSSGQGEVTNEKLFF; CDR3nt: TGTGCCAGCTCATCTGGACAGGGTGAAGTCACTAATGAAAAACTGTTTTTT
d_gene: -; j_gene: TRBJ1-2; abundance: -; v_gene: TRBV29-1; CDR3aa: CSYRGRNYGYTF; CDR3nt: TGCAGCTACCGCGGACGGAACTATGGCTACACCTTC
d_gene: TRBD1; j_gene: TRBJ1-4; abundance: -; v_gene: TRBV6-6; CDR3aa: CASARQGAFSNEKLFF; CDR3nt: TGTGCCAGCGCCCGACAGGGGGCCTTCTCTAATGAAAAACTGTTTTTT
d_gene: -; j_gene: TRBJ2-5; abundance: once; v_gene: TRBV7-2; CDR3aa: CASSLGPRSYF; CDR3nt: TGTGCCAGCAGCTTAGGCCCGAGGTCGTACTTC
d_gene: -; j_gene: TRBJ1-5; abundance: few; v_gene: TRBV7-9; CDR3aa: CASSSTVRHQPQHF; CDR3nt: TGTGCCAGCAGCTCAACAGTCCGGCATCAGCCCCAGCATTTT
d_gene: -; j_gene: TRBJ2-7; abundance: -; v_gene: TRBV5-6; CDR3aa: CASSREAGARIYEQYF; CDR3nt: TGTGCCAGCAGCCGGGAGGCGGGGGCTCGAATTTACGAGCAGTACTTC
d_gene: TRBD2; j_gene: TRBJ2-5; abundance: -; v_gene: TRBV15; CDR3aa: CATSSRLAGTETQYF; CDR3nt: TGTGCCACCAGCAGCCGACTAGCGGGTACAGAGACCCAGTACTTC
d_gene: -; j_gene: TRBJ2-3; abundance: once; v_gene: TRBV7-3; CDR3aa: CASSPSGTDTQYF; CDR3nt: TGTGCCAGCAGCCCTAGTGGGACAGATACGCAGTATTTT
d_gene: TRBD1; j_gene: TRBJ1-4; abundance: -; v_gene: TRBV11-2; CDR3aa: CASSPLTGGDEKLFF; CDR3nt: TGTGCCAGCAGCCCCTTGACAGGGGGCGATGAAAAACTGTTTTTT
d_gene: TRBD1; j_gene: TRBJ1-4; abundance: -; v_gene: TRBV5-1; CDR3aa: CASSTKTGGEANEKLFF; CDR3nt: TGCGCCAGCAGCACAAAGACAGGGGGCGAGGCTAATGAAAAACTGTTTTTT
d_gene: -; j_gene: TRBJ1-4; abundance: -; v_gene: TRBV7-9; CDR3aa: CASRVSRDEKLFF; CDR3nt: TGTGCCAGCAGAGTCTCTCGCGACGAAAAACTGTTTTTT
d_gene: -; j_gene: TRBJ2-3; abundance: once; v_gene: TRBV18; CDR3aa: CASSPQGLGNTDTQYF; CDR3nt: TGTGCCAGCTCACCACAGGGACTCGGAAACACAGATACGCAGTATTTT
d_gene: -; j_gene: TRBJ1-1; abundance: once; v_gene: TRBV7-2; CDR3aa: CASGNQGPEAFF; CDR3nt: TGTGCCAGCGGGAATCAGGGTCCCGAAGCTTTCTTT
d_gene: TRBD1; j_gene: TRBJ1-1; abundance: once; v_gene: TRBV9; CDR3aa: CASSAQGLGVTEAFF; CDR3nt: TGTGCCAGCAGCGCACAGGGGTTGGGGGTCACTGAAGCTTTCTTT
d_gene: TRBD2; j_gene: TRBJ2-1; abundance: -; v_gene: TRBV9; CDR3aa: CASSVVASGGVEQFF; CDR3nt: TGTGCCAGCAGCGTAGTTGCCAGCGGGGGGGTTGAGCAGTTCTTC
d_gene: -; j_gene: TRBJ2-2; abundance: -; v_gene: TRBV9; CDR3aa: CASSVTYTGELFF; CDR3nt: TGTGCCAGCAGCGTAACCTACACCGGGGAGCTGTTTTTT
d_gene: TRBD1; j_gene: TRBJ2-1; abundance: -; v_gene: TRBV10-3; CDR3aa: CAISEFQGASSYNEQFF; CDR3nt: TGTGCCATCAGTGAGTTCCAGGGGGCTAGCTCCTACAATGAGCAGTTCTTC
d_gene: TRBD1; j_gene: TRBJ2-7; abundance: -; v_gene: TRBV6-1; CDR3aa: CASSEPGQGAYEQYF; CDR3nt: TGTGCCAGCTCCGAACCGGGACAGGGGGCCTACGAGCAGTACTTC
d_gene: -; j_gene: TRBJ2-1; abundance: -; v_gene: TRBV2; CDR3aa: CASGGAEQFF; CDR3nt: TGTGCCAGCGGGGGCGCGGAGCAGTTCTTC
d_gene: -; j_gene: TRBJ1-4; abundance: once; v_gene: TRBV18; CDR3aa: CASSPPEERGEKLFF; CDR3nt: TGTGCCAGCTCACCACCGGAAGAAAGGGGGGAAAAACTGTTTTTT
d_gene: TRBD1; j_gene: TRBJ1-2; abundance: -; v_gene: TRBV5-8; CDR3aa: CASSDRAGGYGYTF; CDR3nt: TGTGCCAGCAGCGACAGGGCGGGTGGCTATGGCTACACCTTC
d_gene: TRBD1; j_gene: TRBJ1-4; abundance: -; v_gene: TRBV6-1; CDR3aa: CASGQERLEKLFF; CDR3nt: TGTGCCAGCGGACAGGAAAGATTAGAAAAACTGTTTTTT
d_gene: -; j_gene: TRBJ1-1; abundance: -; v_gene: TRBV5-1; CDR3aa: CASGLDRVGTEAFF; CDR3nt: TGCGCCAGCGGCTTGGACCGGGTGGGAACTGAAGCTTTCTTT
d_gene: -; j_gene: TRBJ1-2; abundance: -; v_gene: TRBV19; CDR3aa: CATAATASYGYTF; CDR3nt: TGTGCCACTGCGGCGACAGCATCCTATGGCTACACCTTC
d_gene: -; j_gene: TRBJ2-1; abundance: few; v_gene: TRBV7-3; CDR3aa: CASSRWPTARYNEQFF; CDR3nt: TGTGCCAGCAGCCGGTGGCCTACCGCACGTTACAATGAGCAGTTCTTC
d_gene: -; j_gene: TRBJ1-3; abundance: -; v_gene: TRBV25-1; CDR3aa: CASSEWGGEKGTTIYF; CDR3nt: TGTGCCAGCAGTGAATGGGGGGGGGAGAAAGGAACGACCATATATTTT
d_gene: -; j_gene: TRBJ2-2; abundance: -; v_gene: TRBV2; CDR3aa: CASSEVNPNTGELFF; CDR3nt: TGTGCCAGCAGTGAAGTAAACCCGAACACCGGGGAGCTGTTTTTT
d_gene: TRBD1; j_gene: TRBJ1-5; abundance: -; v_gene: TRBV5-4; CDR3aa: CASSFWDRPNQPQHF; CDR3nt: TGTGCCAGCAGCTTTTGGGACAGGCCCAATCAGCCCCAGCATTTT
d_gene: -; j_gene: TRBJ2-7; abundance: -; v_gene: TRBV27; CDR3aa: CASRKFPYEQYF; CDR3nt: TGTGCCAGCAGGAAATTCCCCTACGAGCAGTACTTC
d_gene: TRBD2; j_gene: TRBJ2-2; abundance: -; v_gene: TRBV18; CDR3aa: CASSPGTTNTGELFF; CDR3nt: TGTGCCAGCTCCCCCGGGACTACGAACACCGGGGAGCTGTTTTTT
d_gene: TRBD1; j_gene: TRBJ1-2; abundance: -; v_gene: TRBV18; CDR3aa: CASSPYPGQGDGYTF; CDR3nt: TGTGCCAGCTCACCTTATCCGGGACAGGGAGATGGCTACACCTTC
d_gene: -; j_gene: TRBJ2-5; abundance: few; v_gene: TRBV6-6; CDR3aa: CASSYSGRETQYF; CDR3nt: TGTGCCAGCAGTTACTCGGGGCGAGAGACCCAGTACTTC
d_gene: -; j_gene: TRBJ1-5; abundance: -; v_gene: TRBV7-2; CDR3aa: CASSLEQGQPQHF; CDR3nt: TGTGCCAGCAGCTTAGAACAGGGACAGCCCCAGCATTTT
d_gene: TRBD2; j_gene: TRBJ2-1; abundance: -; v_gene: TRBV11-2; CDR3aa: CASSSPRLADYNEQFF; CDR3nt: TGTGCCAGCAGCTCCCCGCGACTAGCGGATTACAATGAGCAGTTCTTC
d_gene: TRBD1; j_gene: TRBJ1-1; abundance: -; v_gene: TRBV5-1; CDR3aa: CASTPTQTGGTEAFF; CDR3nt: TGCGCCAGCACTCCCACCCAAACAGGGGGGACTGAAGCTTTCTTT
d_gene: TRBD1; j_gene: TRBJ1-5; abundance: -; v_gene: TRBV15; CDR3aa: CATSHGDRGANQPQHF; CDR3nt: TGTGCCACCAGCCATGGGGACAGGGGGGCCAATCAGCCCCAGCATTTT
d_gene: TRBD2; j_gene: TRBJ2-7; abundance: few; v_gene: TRBV7-2; CDR3aa: CASSFSASGAYYEQYF; CDR3nt: TGTGCCAGCAGCTTCTCCGCTAGCGGGGCTTACTACGAGCAGTACTTC
d_gene: -; j_gene: TRBJ2-5; abundance: once; v_gene: TRBV6-1; CDR3aa: CASSSSGGARETQYF; CDR3nt: TGTGCCAGCAGCTCGAGTGGGGGGGCCCGAGAGACCCAGTACTTC
d_gene: -; j_gene: TRBJ1-1; abundance: -; v_gene: TRBV5-4; CDR3aa: CASSLRVDGTEAFF; CDR3nt: TGTGCCAGCAGCTTGAGGGTTGACGGAACTGAAGCTTTCTTT
d_gene: -; j_gene: TRBJ1-6; abundance: -; v_gene: TRBV2; CDR3aa: CASSRTLGWNSPLHF; CDR3nt: TGTGCCAGCAGTCGGACCCTCGGATGGAATTCACCCCTCCACTTT
d_gene: -; j_gene: TRBJ2-2; abundance: -; v_gene: TRBV7-9; CDR3aa: CASSLGAGNPGELFF; CDR3nt: TGTGCCAGCAGCTTAGGGGCAGGGAATCCCGGGGAGCTGTTTTTT
d_gene: -; j_gene: TRBJ2-7; abundance: -; v_gene: TRBV10-2; CDR3aa: CASSRGTVSSYEQYF; CDR3nt: TGCGCCAGCAGCCGCGGGACAGTCAGCTCCTACGAGCAGTACTTC
d_gene: -; j_gene: TRBJ1-2; abundance: -; v_gene: TRBV6-1; CDR3aa: CASRERGFGGYTF; CDR3nt: TGTGCCAGCAGGGAAAGAGGGTTCGGTGGCTACACCTTC
d_gene: TRBD1; j_gene: TRBJ2-5; abundance: -; v_gene: TRBV5-4; CDR3aa: CASMDRFQETQYF; CDR3nt: TGTGCCTCGATGGACAGGTTCCAAGAGACCCAGTACTTC
d_gene: -; j_gene: TRBJ2-6; abundance: few; v_gene: TRBV4-3; CDR3aa: CASSQDNGANVLTF; CDR3nt: TGCGCCAGCAGCCAAGACAACGGGGCCAACGTCCTGACTTTC
d_gene: -; j_gene: TRBJ2-3; abundance: -; v_gene: TRBV9; CDR3aa: CASSVEGGTGDTQYF; CDR3nt: TGTGCCAGCAGCGTAGAGGGGGGGACCGGAGATACGCAGTATTTT
d_gene: -; j_gene: TRBJ2-4; abundance: -; v_gene: TRBV18; CDR3aa: CASSPRGGEDIQYF; CDR3nt: TGTGCCAGCTCACCACGGGGAGGCGAGGACATTCAGTACTTC
d_gene: -; j_gene: TRBJ2-3; abundance: -; v_gene: TRBV18; CDR3aa: CASSEGSRTDTQYF; CDR3nt: TGTGCCAGCTCGGAGGGGAGTCGGACAGATACGCAGTATTTT
d_gene: -; j_gene: TRBJ2-7; abundance: -; v_gene: TRBV21-1; CDR3aa: CASSNTGTAHEQYF; CDR3nt: TGTGCCAGCAGCAATACCGGGACGGCCCACGAGCAGTACTTC
d_gene: -; j_gene: TRBJ1-5; abundance: -; v_gene: TRBV6-5; CDR3aa: CASSYLGGQANQPQHF; CDR3nt: TGTGCCAGCAGTTACTTGGGGGGGCAAGCCAATCAGCCCCAGCATTTT
d_gene: -; j_gene: TRBJ1-2; abundance: -; v_gene: TRBV6-5; CDR3aa: CASSGRRTTNYGYTF; CDR3nt: TGTGCCAGCAGCGGTCGTAGGACAACTAACTATGGCTACACCTTC
d_gene: -; j_gene: TRBJ1-2; abundance: -; v_gene: TRBV28; CDR3aa: CAIPTDNYGYTF; CDR3nt: TGTGCCATCCCGACGGATAACTATGGCTACACCTTC
d_gene: -; j_gene: TRBJ2-1; abundance: -; v_gene: TRBV5-1; CDR3aa: CASSSGSGDREQFF; CDR3nt: TGCGCCAGCAGCTCCGGGTCGGGGGACCGCGAGCAGTTCTTC